This entry concerns a single T cell receptor beta chain. Its target is not known. Libraries were prepared by immunoSEQ multiplex PCR; TCRdb keeps only in-frame clonotypes and omits some of them. In the table there are more than 110,000 clones, approximately 91% of which are singletons. With 6 bases clipped from V and 6 bases from J, the junction kept 6 bases outside the gene matches. Per the germline V gene, CDR1 is LNHDA and CDR2 is SQIVND (reference sequence). This CDR3 is 14 amino acids long. The record originates from a study of CD4+ T cells in melanoma. Study-level results: A reported correlation linked neoantigen-specific CD4+ T cells to CD8+, macrophage and B cell function.

The chain has TRBV19 and TRBJ1-4, with 8 bases lining up with TRBD1. The sequence came from a human donor with melanoma. CDR3 in amino acids: CASSRTGRDEKLFF. The CDR3 bases are TGTGCCAGTAGCAGGACAGGGAGGGATGAAAAACTGTTTTTT.